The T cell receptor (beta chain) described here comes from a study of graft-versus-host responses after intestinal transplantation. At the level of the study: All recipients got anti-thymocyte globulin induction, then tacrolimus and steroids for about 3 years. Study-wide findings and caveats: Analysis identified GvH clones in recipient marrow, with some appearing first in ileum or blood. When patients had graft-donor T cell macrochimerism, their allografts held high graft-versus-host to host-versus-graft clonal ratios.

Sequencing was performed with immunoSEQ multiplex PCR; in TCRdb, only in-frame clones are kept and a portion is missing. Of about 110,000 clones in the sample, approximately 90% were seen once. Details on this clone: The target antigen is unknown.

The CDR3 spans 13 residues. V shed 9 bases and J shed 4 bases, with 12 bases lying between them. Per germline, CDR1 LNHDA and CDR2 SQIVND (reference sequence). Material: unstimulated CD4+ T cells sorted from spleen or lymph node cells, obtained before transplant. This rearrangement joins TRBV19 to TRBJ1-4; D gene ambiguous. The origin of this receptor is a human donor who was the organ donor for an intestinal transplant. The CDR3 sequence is CASSGGINEKLFF. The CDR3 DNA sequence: TGTGCCAGCAGCGGAGGGATTAATGAAAAACTGTTTTTT.